This T cell receptor beta chain was profiled in a study of blood T cell repertoires in COVID-19 (dated by TCRdb to between 2020 and 2021). The study in broad terms: Samples from collaborators originated in the United States, Italy and Spain and spanned both the acute and convalescent phases of COVID-19. The material from the prospective study consisted of cDNA or gDNA derived from T cells, B-cell-depleted T cells, or PBMCs. Subjects who had been exposed to COVID-19, were actively infected with it, or had recovered from it provided the deeply sampled blood TCRbeta repertoires that made up the dataset. The repertoires were released in a freely available public database meant as a resource for research on the immune response to SARS-CoV-2. Samples came from the ongoing ImmuneRACE study (first 160 participants) plus 1,254 subjects from 6 global collaborators. A de-identified subject ID, COVID-19 status, age in years and sex were almost always included in the sample metadata. Where available, HLA class I and class II types were obtained from metadata supplied by the sample provider rather than from assay-based typing.

Whole blood was collected in K2EDTA tubes by collaborating institutions according to the institutions' own protocols. For TCRbeta analysis, collaborator samples were shipped as frozen whole blood, as isolated PBMCs, or as DNA extracted from either sample type. Results and caveats for the whole study, not just this receptor: Clinical and demographic metadata were provided uncurated, with the amount varying by source and participant.

Note on this clone: Its antigen is currently not known. No much larger clonotype is one base removed from it; base qualities were not supplied.

The immunoSEQ Assay, a bias-controlled multiplex PCR, was used to amplify TCRbeta CDR3 regions from genomic DNA. On the study's bioinformatics: Nucleated cell counts per sample were estimated from amplification of reference gene primers within the assay. To quantify the absolute abundance of each unique TCRbeta CDR3 rearrangement, sequence reads were collapsed and filtered. For each sample, productive Simpson clonality was calculated by taking the square root of Simpson's diversity index across productive rearrangements. Not all clones reach the TCRdb copy of this immuneACCESS table, which keeps in-frame sequences only. Checked studies attribute under half of the gap to unresolved V genes and leave the rest unexplained. V, J and clone size derive from that table, while D and trimming were established from the DNA sequence. The sample data list 65,000 to 80,000 clones, and around 80% of these were observed just once. In total, the top ten clones hold roughly 11% of the sample.

Ends trimmed: V by 2 bases, J by 4 bases; bases unmatched to a gene: 6. Including the terminal cysteine and phenylalanine, the CDR3 comprises 15 residues. Solely the CDR3 DNA is kept, with 45 bases framed from the first base. CDR1 and CDR2, looked up from the germline V gene, are KGHDR and SFDVKD. This clonotype originated in a man between 50 and 59 years old with acute or convalescent COVID-19. The specimen was peripheral blood. The sequence joins TRBV24-1 to TRBJ2-5, with TRBD1 identical over 7 junction bases. The CDR3 region: CATSDSPGGRETQYF. The nucleotide sequence is given as TGTGCCACCAGTGATTCTCCAGGGGGTCGAGAGACCCAGTACTTC.